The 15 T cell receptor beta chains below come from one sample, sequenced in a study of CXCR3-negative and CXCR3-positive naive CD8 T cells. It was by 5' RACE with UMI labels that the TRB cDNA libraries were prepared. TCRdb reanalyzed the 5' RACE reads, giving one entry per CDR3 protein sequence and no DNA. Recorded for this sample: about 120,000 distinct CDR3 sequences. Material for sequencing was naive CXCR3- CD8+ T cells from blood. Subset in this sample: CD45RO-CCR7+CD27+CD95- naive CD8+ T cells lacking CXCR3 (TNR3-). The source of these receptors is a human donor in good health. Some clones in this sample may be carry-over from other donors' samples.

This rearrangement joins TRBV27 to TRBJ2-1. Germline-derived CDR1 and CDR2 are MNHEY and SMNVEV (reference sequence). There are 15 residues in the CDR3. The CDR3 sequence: CASRDLASSYNEQFF.

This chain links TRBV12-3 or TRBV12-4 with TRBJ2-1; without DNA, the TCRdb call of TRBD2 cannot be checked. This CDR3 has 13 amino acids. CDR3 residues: CASSSSSGIEQFF.

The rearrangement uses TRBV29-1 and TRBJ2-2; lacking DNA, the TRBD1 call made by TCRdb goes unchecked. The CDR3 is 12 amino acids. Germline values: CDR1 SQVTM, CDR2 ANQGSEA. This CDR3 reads CSVVRGSGELFF.

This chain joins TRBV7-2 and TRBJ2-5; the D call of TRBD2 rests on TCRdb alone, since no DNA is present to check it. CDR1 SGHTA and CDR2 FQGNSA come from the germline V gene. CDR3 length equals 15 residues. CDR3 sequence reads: CASSTTSGGGETQYF.

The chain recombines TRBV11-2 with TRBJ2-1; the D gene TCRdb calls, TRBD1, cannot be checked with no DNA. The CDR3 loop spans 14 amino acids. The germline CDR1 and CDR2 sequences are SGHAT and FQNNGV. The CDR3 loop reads CAGSGFATVDEQFF.

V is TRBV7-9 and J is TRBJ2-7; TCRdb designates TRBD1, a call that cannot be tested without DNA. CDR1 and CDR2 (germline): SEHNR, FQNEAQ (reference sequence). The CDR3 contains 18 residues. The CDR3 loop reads CASSLDHIIGTGGIEQYF.

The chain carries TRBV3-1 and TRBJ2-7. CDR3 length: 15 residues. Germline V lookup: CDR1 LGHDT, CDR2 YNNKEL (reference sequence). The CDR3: CASSLPNARTYEQYF.

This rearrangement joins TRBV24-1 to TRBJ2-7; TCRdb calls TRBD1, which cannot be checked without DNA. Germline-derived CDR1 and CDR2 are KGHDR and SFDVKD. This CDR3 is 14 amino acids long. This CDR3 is CATSDSGTAYEQYF.

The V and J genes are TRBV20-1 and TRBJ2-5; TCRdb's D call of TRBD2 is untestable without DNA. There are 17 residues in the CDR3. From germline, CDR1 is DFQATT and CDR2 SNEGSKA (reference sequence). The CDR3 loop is CSARGFWASGVQETQYF.

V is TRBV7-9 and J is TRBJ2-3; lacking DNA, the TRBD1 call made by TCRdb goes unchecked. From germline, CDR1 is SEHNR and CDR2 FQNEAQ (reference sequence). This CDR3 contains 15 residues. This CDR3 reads CASSPREMSTDTQYF.

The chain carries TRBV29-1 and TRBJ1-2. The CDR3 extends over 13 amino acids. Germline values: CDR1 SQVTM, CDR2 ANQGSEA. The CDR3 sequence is CSAGPEGFYGYTF.

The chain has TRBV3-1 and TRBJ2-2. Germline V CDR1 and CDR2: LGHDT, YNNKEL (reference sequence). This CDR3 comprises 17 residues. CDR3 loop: CASSQGIWRPNTGELFF.

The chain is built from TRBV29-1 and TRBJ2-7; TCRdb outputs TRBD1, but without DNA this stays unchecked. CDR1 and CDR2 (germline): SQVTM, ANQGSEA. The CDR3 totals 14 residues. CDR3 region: CSVGAGTEAYEQYF.

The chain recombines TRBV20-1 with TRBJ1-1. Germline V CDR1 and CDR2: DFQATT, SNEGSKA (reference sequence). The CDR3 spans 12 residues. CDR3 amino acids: CSARISVTEAFF.

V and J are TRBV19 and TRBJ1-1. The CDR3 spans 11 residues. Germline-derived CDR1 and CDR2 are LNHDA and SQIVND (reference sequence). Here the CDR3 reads CASSFMAEAFF.